This T cell receptor beta chain was recovered during a study of CD8 T cells in ankylosing spondylitis listed by TCRdb under 2017. Study-level background: T cell receptor beta repertoires were profiled in healthy donors and ankylosing spondylitis patients so that disease-linked TCR variants could be found. The full study cohort comprised about 23 ankylosing spondylitis patients and about 110 healthy donors. Peripheral blood was sampled, and synovial fluid was additionally collected from ankylosing spondylitis patients. The paper's findings and limits, for the study overall: Blood from ankylosing spondylitis patients appeared to be characterized by a TCR beta motif made up of under 10 highly homologous amino acid variants. The disease-linked clones showed a CD8+ phenotype and occurred at relatively low frequencies in peripheral blood. Some motif variants had previously been reported in the synovial fluid and blood of reactive arthritis patients, which suggests shared mechanisms of disease initiation. According to the report, matched synovial fluid samples from ankylosing spondylitis patients were significantly enriched for the disease-linked clones.

TCRdb lists the instrument as Illumina HiSeq 2500. Quantitative 5'-RACE with molecular barcodes was the method used to prepare the TCR beta libraries. On the authors' methods: A new computational method based on a probabilistic model of VDJ rearrangement was used to identify disease-linked TCR variants. TCRdb cleaned the public reads at Q25 with fastp, built clones with MiXCR and kept in-frame beta chains. Each CDR3 protein gets just one entry, which takes the most common genes and DNA from the rows behind it. These V and J calls are TCRdb output, not the study's own analysis. Counted in this sample were about 140,000 distinct CDR3 sequences; roughly 8.4% of them appeared once. The leading ten clones occupy more than 7% of the sample. The germline V gene gives CDR1 as KGHSH and CDR2 as LQKENI. The CDR3 numbers 17 residues from cysteine through phenylalanine. Only CDR3 DNA is held: 51 bases, read in frame from base 1. A distance of 15 bases separates the germline ends of V and J, which lose 3 bases and 1 base respectively.

Synovial fluid samples were paired with blood samples taken from the same ankylosing spondylitis patients. This clonotype was observed a few times. No antigen is known for it. Base qualities are missing; no much larger clone stands one base away. The chain was built from TRBV18 and TRBJ2-2; a confident D gene designation cannot be given. Specimen: synovial fluid, either unsorted or a sorted T cell fraction (not recorded which). The receptor was derived from a male donor with ankylosing spondylitis. The nucleotide sequence reads as follows: TGTGCCAGCTCACCCTTCTTACCTAACCAGAACACCGGGGAGCTGTTTTTT. The translation is CASSPFLPNQNTGELFF. Reference TRBV18 and TRBJ2-2 genes cover what lies past the CDR3, so the full variable domain is NAGVMQNPRHLVRRRGQEARLRCSPMKGHSHVYWYRQLPEEGLKFMVYLQKENIIDESGMPKERFSAEFPKEGPSILRIQQVVRGDSAAYFCASSPFLPNQNTGELFFGEGSRLTVL.